This note documents a single T cell receptor (beta chain) sequence. The sample comes from a study of OX40 agonist ivuxolimab in advanced cancers. About the study: An agonistic human IgG2 monoclonal antibody against OX40 (CD134) was given. Three dose-escalation patients had partial responses: one with hepatocellular carcinoma and two with cutaneous melanoma.

The table came from immunoSEQ multiplex PCR; TCRdb's copy has only in-frame clones and leaves some out. The data hold roughly 60,000 clones, with around nine tenths observed a single time. No patient had autoimmune disease or received systemic immunosuppression. Germline loops: CDR1 MNHNS, CDR2 SASEGT. Unmatched junction bases numbered 7, after V lost 4 bases and J lost 4 bases. CDR3 length equals 15 residues. The chain recombines TRBV6-1 with TRBJ1-5, with 7 bases that match TRBD1. Here the sequenced sample was CD4+ or CD8+ T cells sorted from blood, taken in a trial of the OX40 agonist ivuxolimab. The clonotype originates from an adult with an advanced solid tumor such as melanoma, head and neck, liver or kidney cancer. The CDR3 protein is CASSGGDSQNQPQHF. The CDR3 DNA follows: TGTGCCAGCAGTGGGGGGGACAGCCAAAATCAGCCCCAGCATTTT.